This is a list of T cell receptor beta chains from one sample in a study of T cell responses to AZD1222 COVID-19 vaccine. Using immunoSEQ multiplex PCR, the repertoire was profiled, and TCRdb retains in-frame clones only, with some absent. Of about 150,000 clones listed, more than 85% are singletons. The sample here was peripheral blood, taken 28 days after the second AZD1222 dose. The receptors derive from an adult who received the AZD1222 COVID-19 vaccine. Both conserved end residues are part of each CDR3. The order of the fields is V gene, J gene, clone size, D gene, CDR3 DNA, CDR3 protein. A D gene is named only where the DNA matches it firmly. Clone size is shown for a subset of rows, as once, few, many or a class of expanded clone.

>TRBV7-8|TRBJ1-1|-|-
TGTGCCAGCAGCTACGCAGGGAACACTGAAGCTTTCTTT
CASSYAGNTEAFF
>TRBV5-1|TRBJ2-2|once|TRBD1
TGCGCCAGCAGCCCGCTTTCCCAGGGGGCGCCGGGGTACACCGGGGAGCTGTTTTTT
CASSPLSQGAPGYTGELFF
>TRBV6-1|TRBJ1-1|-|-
TGTGCCAGCAGTGAACCGGGGATGAACACTGAAGCTTTCTTT
CASSEPGMNTEAFF
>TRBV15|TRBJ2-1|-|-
TGTGCCACCAGCAGAGACAGGTACAATGAGCAGTTCTTC
CATSRDRYNEQFF
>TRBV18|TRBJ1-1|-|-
TGTGCCAGCTCAGGACAGTCGAACACTGAAGCTTTCTTT
CASSGQSNTEAFF
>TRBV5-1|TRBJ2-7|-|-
TGCGCCAGCAGTTCGGCAGGAGGTTACGAGCAGTACTTC
CASSSAGGYEQYF
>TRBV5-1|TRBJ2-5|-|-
TGCGCCAGCAGTCAACAAGAGACCCAGTACTTC
CASSQQETQYF
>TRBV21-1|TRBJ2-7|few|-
TGTGCCAGCACCTCCGGGTGGCTAGCGGCCCCTCCCCGAGGGCAGTACTTC
CASTSGWLAAPPRGQYF
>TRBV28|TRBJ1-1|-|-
TGTGCCAGCAGGTCCCCCGGACGGCTAGATGAAGCTTTCTTT
CASRSPGRLDEAFF
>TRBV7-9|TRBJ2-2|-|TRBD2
TGTGCCAGCGGGGACCTTGGCAGGCTAGCGGGAGTGGATGGCGGGGAGCTGTTTTTT
CASGDLGRLAGVDGGELFF
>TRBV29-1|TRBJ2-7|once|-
TGCAGCGTTCTGACAGGATTTTTCGACGAGCAGTACTTC
CSVLTGFFDEQYF
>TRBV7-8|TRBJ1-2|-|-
TGTGCCAGCAGCCCCGCCTGGTGGAATGGCTACACCTTC
CASSPAWWNGYTF
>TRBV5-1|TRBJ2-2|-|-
TGCGCCAGCAGCTTGGATTCCTACACCGGGGAGCTGTTTTTT
CASSLDSYTGELFF
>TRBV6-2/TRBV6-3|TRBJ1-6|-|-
TGTGCCAGCAGCCCACTTGTGGGGGAGAATTCACCCCTCCACTTT
CASSPLVGENSPLHF
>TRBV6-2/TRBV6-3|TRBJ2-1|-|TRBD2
TGTGCCAGCAGTATAGCGGGAGGGACTCCCTACAATGAGCAGTTCTTC
CASSIAGGTPYNEQFF
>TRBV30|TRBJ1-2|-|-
TGTGCCTGGCTAAGAGGGGGGGGAGGCTACACCTTC
CAWLRGGGGYTF
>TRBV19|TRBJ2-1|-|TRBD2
TGTGCCAGTAGTACGGGACTAGCGGGAGACGATGAGCAGTTCTTC
CASSTGLAGDDEQFF
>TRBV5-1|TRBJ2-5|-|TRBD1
TGCGCCAGCAGCATGACAGGGGGCGAAGAGACCCAGTACTTC
CASSMTGGEETQYF
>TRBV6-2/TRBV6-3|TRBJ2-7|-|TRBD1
TGTGCCAGCAGCCTGGACAGGGCTGCTTACGAGCAGTACTTC
CASSLDRAAYEQYF
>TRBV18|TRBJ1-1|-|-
TGTGCCAGCTCACCACCGGGGAACACTGAAGCTTTCTTT
CASSPPGNTEAFF
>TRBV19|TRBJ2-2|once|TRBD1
TGTGCCAGTGGGACAGGGAACACCGGGGAGCTGTTTTTT
CASGTGNTGELFF
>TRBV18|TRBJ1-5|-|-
TGTGCCAGCTCACCCTCCAGTCGCAGTAATCAGCCCCAGCATTTT
CASSPSSRSNQPQHF
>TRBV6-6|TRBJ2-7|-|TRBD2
TGTGCCAGCAAAGGGGGGCTAGCGGGATCCTACGAGCAGTACTTC
CASKGGLAGSYEQYF
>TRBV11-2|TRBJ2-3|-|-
TGTGCCAGCAGCTTAGTAGCTGGAGATACGCAGTATTTT
CASSLVAGDTQYF
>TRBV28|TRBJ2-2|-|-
TGTGCCAGCAGTTTGTGGACGTATACTGGCATAAAGAACACCGGGGAGCTGTTTTTT
CASSLWTYTGIKNTGELFF
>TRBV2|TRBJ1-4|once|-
TGTGCCAGCGGAGGGGATGAAAAACTGTTTTTT
CASGGDEKLFF
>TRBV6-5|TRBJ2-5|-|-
TGTGCCAGCAGGAGGGGGTCCCAAGAGACCCAGTACTTC
CASRRGSQETQYF
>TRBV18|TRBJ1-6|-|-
TGTGCCAGCTCAGGGGGCGTGAATTCACCCCTCCACTTT
CASSGGVNSPLHF
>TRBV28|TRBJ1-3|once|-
TGTGCCAGCAGTTTTAAGAGGGCATTGAAAGGAAACACCATATATTTT
CASSFKRALKGNTIYF
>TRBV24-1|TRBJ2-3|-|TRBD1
TGTGCCACCAGTGGGGCGGACAGGATGGGCACAGATACGCAGTATTTT
CATSGADRMGTDTQYF
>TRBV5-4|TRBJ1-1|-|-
TGTGCCAGCAGCTTGTTTCCCGTGGGAAACACTGAAGCTTTCTTT
CASSLFPVGNTEAFF
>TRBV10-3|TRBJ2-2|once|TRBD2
TGTGCCATCAGTGGGGGTAGCGGGTCTGATGGCACCGGGGAGCTGTTTTTT
CAISGGSGSDGTGELFF
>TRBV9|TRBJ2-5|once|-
TGTGCCAGCAGCGGGGGAAGTATGGTGGCTAGCGATACACAAGAGACCCAGTACTTC
CASSGGSMVASDTQETQYF
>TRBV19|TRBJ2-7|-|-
TGTGCCAGTAGTGCCTACGACAGGCCAGGGCAGTACTTC
CASSAYDRPGQYF